This T cell receptor beta chain comes out of a study of blood T cells in healthy people across ages. This CDR3 is built from 12 residues. The trim removed 7 bases at V and 6 bases at J, leaving 6 bases unmatched. The germline CDR1 and CDR2 sequences are SQVTM and ANQGSEA. This clonotype was observed at least ten times. Its antigen is not identified. Researchers report isolating at least 6.5 million PBMCs per sample. The authors extracted at least 5.5 micrograms of total RNA per sample. Study-wide findings and caveats: Estimates based on one million T cells were treated as lower bounds. Measured against age, TCR beta diversity per million T cells decreased in a roughly linear manner.

The authors ran a second PCR of 7 to 11 cycles using a sample-barcoded 5' primer and a J-beta primer mix. Each CDR3 protein is one row after TCRdb ran MiXCR on the 5' RACE reads. This sample has about 1.5 million distinct CDR3 sequences, with approximately 43% found just once. The clonotype originates from a woman in her late teens or twenties in good health. The chain combines TRBV29-1 with TRBJ2-3; 8 positions agree with TRBD1. Sequenced: blood. As DNA, the CDR3 is TGCAGCGCTCAGGGGGCGCGTGATACGCAGTATTTT. Translating it yields CSAQGARDTQYF.